Listed here are 23 T cell receptor beta chains from one sample, sequenced in a study of T cells in Graves' hyperthyroidism and ophthalmopathy. Authors of the study amplified TCR beta CDR3 regions from RNA transcripts. HTBI primers were employed in a first-round RT-PCR of the TCR CDR3. Each CDR3 protein gets one entry after TCRdb re-called the multiplex PCR reads with MiXCR. The profile covers a few hundred thousand distinct CDR3 sequences, with around 42% appearing a single time and around 20% taken by the ten largest. The sequencing input was peripheral blood or thyroid tissue (not recorded which). Receptor source: an adult woman with Graves' disease, either hyperthyroidism or ophthalmopathy (not recorded which).

This clonotype was found a few times. It may be a read error: a sequence one base away is much more abundant. The chain employs TRBV12-3 or TRBV12-4 and TRBJ1-2; TRBD1 matches at 10 bases. CDR3 size: 13 residues. The ends lost 6 bases at V and 6 bases at J; junction bases unmatched: 4. The CDR3, as DNA: TGTGCCAGCAGCCACGGACAGGGGGATGGCTACACCTTC. Translation gives CASSHGQGDGYTF.

As for this clonotype: A clone one base away is much larger, so this may be a read error. This chain links TRBV6-5 with TRBJ2-7, with a tentative D call TRBD1 (6 bases). V dropped 4 bases and J dropped 2 bases, with 15 bases sitting between them. The CDR3 covers 15 residues. CDR1 is MNHEY, CDR2 SVGAGI, per germline. The CDR3 loop is CASSCSGTRTYEQYF. CDR3 sequence (DNA): TGTGCCAGCAGTTGCTCCGGGACAAGGACCTACGAGCAGTACTTC.

This clonotype was recorded many times. V and J are TRBV2 and TRBJ1-1, with 7 bases aligning to TRBD1. The germline V gene has CDR1 SNHLY and CDR2 FYNNEI. The CDR3 runs to 12 residues. V shed 7 bases and J 6 bases; nucleotides not matched to a gene: 5. CDR3 DNA: TGTGCCAGCACCGAAGGGGGCCCTGAAGCTTTCTTT. Translating it yields CASTEGGPEAFF.

This sequence joins TRBV28 and TRBJ2-7, with TRBD2 matching 7 bases. Germline V CDR1 and CDR2: MDHEN, SYDVKM. The CDR3 consists of 14 residues. Trimming removed 7 bases from V and 7 bases from J; junction bases left unmatched: 13. The CDR3 is CASTLGGRAGEQYF. DNA for the CDR3: TGTGCCAGCACCCTAGGAGGGAGGGCCGGGGAGCAGTACTTC.

This clonotype was detected once. The chain employs TRBV4-3 and TRBJ1-4, with a tentative D call TRBD1 (5 bases). Germline CDR1 reads LGHNA; CDR2 reads YSLEER. The CDR3 sequence is 15 residues long. V lost 5 bases and J 8 bases, leaving 18 bases between the germline ends. The CDR3 reads CASSVFSQGWEKLFF. CDR3 nucleotides: TGCGCCAGCAGCGTTTTTAGCCAGGGTTGGGAAAAACTGTTTTTT.

In this sample, this clonotype turned up many times. J is TRBJ2-5 and V is TRBV11-2, with 8 bases aligning to TRBD2. Germline CDR1 and CDR2: SGHAT and FQNNGV. This CDR3 contains 16 residues. V shed 0 bases and J 2 bases; nucleotides not matched to a gene: 5. The CDR3 DNA sequence: TGTGCCAGCAGCTTAGATCCTAGCGGGCTACAAGAGACCCAGTACTTC. Its translation: CASSLDPSGLQETQYF.

The chain recombines TRBV2 with TRBJ2-5; the match to TRBD1 covers 7 bases. The V gene end was trimmed by 6 bases and the J gene end by 4 bases; junction bases not matched to a gene: 11. This CDR3 comprises 15 residues. CDR1 and CDR2 (germline): SNHLY, FYNNEI. The CDR3 is CASRKMTGLTETQYF. Here the CDR3 DNA reads TGTGCCAGCAGGAAGATGACAGGGTTAACAGAGACCCAGTACTTC.

This clonotype was seen at least ten times. The CDR3 DNA reads as TGCGCCAGCAGCCACCGTGCGGCGGAGAGCTCCTACGAGCAGTACTTC. Translation gives CASSHRAAESSYEQYF. The V call is TRBV4-1, the J call TRBJ2-7; the D is unclear. This CDR3 contains 16 residues. Trimming removed 3 bases at V and 0 bases at J, with 15 bases between. The germline V gene encodes CDR1 MGHRA and CDR2 YSYEKL.

This clonotype was recorded many times. The chain joins TRBV14 to TRBJ1-5; D perhaps matches TRBD1 (5 bases). Germline lookup yields CDR1 SGHDN and CDR2 FVKESK. The CDR3 extends over 15 amino acids. V lost 4 bases, J lost 1 base, and 11 bases lay in between. In DNA form, the CDR3 reads TGTGCCAGCAGCCCAGGGATTGGGAGCAATCAGCCCCAGCATTTT. Amino acids: CASSPGIGSNQPQHF.

The J gene is TRBJ1-4, the V gene TRBV10-3; weak D call: TRBD1 (5 bases). The CDR3 length is 14 residues. Germline CDR1 is ENHRY and CDR2 is SYGVKD. V shed 10 bases and J shed 10 bases, with 22 bases lying between them. In nucleotides, the CDR3 is TGTGCCACCTCCTGGGGGGGAGAAGTCGGAAAACTGTTTTTT. Translating gives CATSWGGEVGKLFF.

The V gene is TRBV2, the J gene TRBJ1-3; no firm D call. Trimming removed 11 bases from V and 0 bases from J, with 20 bases in between. Germline lookup yields CDR1 SNHLY and CDR2 FYNNEI. This CDR3 spans 16 amino acids. The CDR3 loop is CAGSSQLIYSGNTIYF. The CDR3 DNA sequence: TGTGCCGGTTCATCACAGCTGATCTACTCTGGAAACACCATATATTTT. Combining the CDR3 with reference TRBV2 and TRBJ1-3 gives the whole variable domain EPEVTQTPSHQVTQMGQEVILRCVPISNHLYFYWYRQILGQKVEFLVSFYNNEISEKSEIFDDQFSVERPDGSNFTLKIRSTKLEDSAMYFCAGSSQLIYSGNTIYFGEGSWLTVV.

There are many counts of this clonotype. This chain uses TRBV3-1 with TRBJ1-6; TRBD1 might be the D (6 bases). Germline values: CDR1 LGHDT, CDR2 YNNKEL (reference sequence). The V gene lost 3 bases and the J gene lost 6 bases, with 15 bases spanning the gap. CDR3 length equals 16 residues. This chain's CDR3 is CASSQRRYRVNSPLHF. CDR3 DNA sequence: TGTGCCAGCAGCCAGCGGAGATACAGGGTTAATTCACCCCTCCACTTT. The full variable domain, in which reference TRBV3-1 and TRBJ1-6 provide the parts outside the CDR3, is DTAVSQTPKYLVTQMGNDKSIKCEQNLGHDTMYWYKQDSKKFLKIMFSYNNKELIINETVPNRFSPKSPDKAHLNLHINSLELGDSAVYFCASSQRRYRVNSPLHFGNGTRLTVT.

This chain connects TRBV6-1 to TRBJ1-5, with D unclear. Trimming took 3 bases from V and 5 from J, leaving 8 bases between them. Germline V gives CDR1 MNHNS, CDR2 SASEGT. The CDR3 has 13 amino acids. The CDR3 DNA reads TGTGCCAGCAGTGACGGCCGTGATCAGCCCCAGCATTTT. Translating gives CASSDGRDQPQHF.

V is TRBV24-1 and J is TRBJ1-5; TRBD1 aligns across 7 bases. Trimming took 5 bases from V and 3 from J; bases not matched to a gene: 6. CDR3 length: 15 amino acids. CDR1 is KGHDR, CDR2 SFDVKD, per germline. The CDR3 loop is CATSVSTGPNQPQHF. CDR3 DNA sequence: TGTGCCACCAGTGTCTCGACAGGGCCCAATCAGCCCCAGCATTTT.

This clonotype appeared many times. The CDR3 protein is CASRTSQPQHF. Here the CDR3 DNA reads TGTGCCAGCAGAACATCTCAGCCCCAGCATTTT. The rearrangement joins TRBV28 to TRBJ1-5; D remains ambiguous. CDR3 length: 11 amino acids. Trimming stripped 6 bases from V and 6 bases from J, with 6 bases between. Germline CDR1 is MDHEN and CDR2 is SYDVKM.

This clonotype was observed a few times. The CDR3 region is CASSQDLRAIYEQYF. CDR3 in DNA: TGTGCCAGCAGCCAAGATCTCCGGGCAATCTACGAGCAGTACTTC. J is TRBJ2-7 and V is TRBV4-2, with no clear D. The CDR3 consists of 15 residues. CDR1 and CDR2 (germline): LGHNA, YNFKEQ. Trimming took 0 bases from V and 3 from J, leaving 12 bases between them.

Turning to this clonotype: This clone may be a read error of a much larger clone one base away. The chain uses TRBV5-1 and TRBJ1-3; TRBD1 agrees at 9 bases. This CDR3 has 18 residues. Germline V gene data show CDR1 as SGHRS and CDR2 as YFSETQ. CDR3 residues: CASSLSPGQGRAGNTVYF. The CDR3 DNA follows: TGCGCCAGCAGCTTGTCGCCAGGACAGGGGAGGGCTGGAAACACCGTATATTTT.

This sequence joins TRBV5-6 and TRBJ1-1; a possible D gene is TRBD1 (5 bases). Germline V gives CDR1 SGHDT, CDR2 YYEEEE. The CDR3 runs 14 residues. Deletions cut 4 bases from V and 4 bases from J, with 14 bases between. The CDR3 DNA reads TGTGCCAGCAGCAAGGGACTAGCGGTCACTGAAGCTTTCTTT. This gives the protein CASSKGLAVTEAFF. The complete variable domain, with remaining parts taken from reference TRBV5-6 and TRBJ1-1, reads DAGVTQSPTHLIKTRGQQVTLRCSPKSGHDTVSWYQQALGQGPQFIFQYYEEEERQRGNFPDRFSGHQFPNYSSELNVNALLLGDSALYLCASSKGLAVTEAFFGQGTRLTVV.

This clonotype was found many times. The rearrangement links TRBV20-1 to TRBJ2-2; D not certain. The CDR3 extends over 12 amino acids. V was pared by 6 bases and J by 5 bases, with 10 bases between. The germline V gene has CDR1 DFQATT and CDR2 SNEGSKA (reference sequence). CDR3 region: CSAQGPTGELFF. For the CDR3, the DNA is TGCAGTGCCCAAGGCCCGACCGGGGAGCTGTTTTTT.

This clonotype occurred many times. The J gene is TRBJ1-3, the V gene TRBV30; D is ambiguous. Deletions cut 2 bases from V and 4 bases from J, with 6 bases between. CDR3 length: 12 residues. The germline CDR1 and CDR2 sequences are GTSNPN and SVGIG (reference sequence). This CDR3 reads CAWSNFGNTIYF. CDR3 DNA: TGTGCCTGGAGTAATTTCGGAAACACCATATATTTT.

V usage is TRBV28 and J usage is TRBJ1-6; D is possibly TRBD1 (5 bases). This CDR3 region has 17 residues. Trimming took off 4 bases at V and 0 bases at J, with 13 bases between the two ends. CDR1 is MDHEN and CDR2 is SYDVKM in the germline V gene. CDR3 sequence reads: CASSSLTVSSYNSPLHF. The DNA of the CDR3 is TGTGCCAGCAGTTCACTGACAGTAAGCTCCTATAATTCACCCCTCCACTTT.

The genes are TRBV29-1 and TRBJ2-1; 9 bases agree with TRBD2. The germline CDR1 and CDR2 sequences are SQVTM and ANQGSEA. V lost 3 bases, J lost 6 bases, and 6 bases stayed unmatched. The CDR3 runs to 14 residues. Here the CDR3 DNA reads TGCAGCGTTGAGGATAGCGGGGGACTCAATGAGCAGTTCTTC. Residues: CSVEDSGGLNEQFF.

This clonotype has a count of ten or more. The chain carries TRBV20-1 and TRBJ2-7, with unresolved D. Trimming left V 3 bases short and J 3 bases short, with 6 bases between. Germline CDR1 DFQATT, CDR2 SNEGSKA (reference sequence). This CDR3 comprises 11 residues. CDR3 loop: CSASFIYEQYF. The CDR3 DNA follows: TGCAGTGCTAGTTTTATCTACGAGCAGTACTTC.